The present TCR beta chain was sequenced within a study of blood T cell repertoires in COVID-19. Participant age was roughly 18 to 95 years, and participants resided in fewer than 25 US areas. Membership in each cohort depended on participant-reported clinical history. Recovered status applied to Cohort 3 donors who had two consecutive negative PCRs. It also applied to those with clearance or with symptom resolution. Source study methods: It was from reference gene primer amplification that nucleated cell counts were estimated. The protocol was immunoSEQ multiplex PCR, while the TCRdb copy is restricted to in-frame clones and leaves out a portion. V and J calls and clone size are as listed in that table; D and trimming were resolved from the DNA. The profile shows 270,000 or so clones, about 80% of them singletons. The CDR3 spans 14 residues. The germline V gene has CDR1 SGHNT and CDR2 YENEEA. V was shortened by 5 bases and J by 7 bases, with 18 bases between the two germline ends.

This receptor was obtained from a man over 45 who had recovered from COVID-19. The sample was PBMCs or T cells enriched from blood (not recorded which). The genes are TRBV11-3 and TRBJ2-7; maybe TRBD2 (5 bases). The CDR3 here is CASSPRDTLIEQYF. The CDR3 DNA sequence: TGTGCCAGCAGCCCACGGGATACGTTAATAGAGCAGTACTTC.